This is a list of T cell receptor beta chains from one sample in a study of post-analysis software for immune sequencing data. TCRdb redid the calling of the PCR reads with MiXCR, one entry per CDR3 protein. This sample has 500,000 to 600,000 distinct CDR3 sequences, with about 40% found just once. Material: blood. The origin of the receptors is a girl under 18 with multiple sclerosis. CDR3s include the opening cysteine and the closing phenylalanine or tryptophan. Each record gives: J gene, D gene, clone size, V gene, CDR3 protein, CDR3 DNA. A D gene is named only where the DNA matches it firmly. The size entry is marked missing in some rows and otherwise reads once, few, many or a size class.

J gene: TRBJ1-1; D gene: TRBD1; clone size: NA; V gene: TRBV7-9; CDR3 protein: CASSTQGTGNTEAFF; CDR3 DNA: TGTGCCAGCAGCACTCAGGGGACAGGGAACACTGAAGCTTTCTTT
J gene: TRBJ2-4; D gene: NA; clone size: few; V gene: TRBV6-5; CDR3 protein: CASSYRPLNIQYF; CDR3 DNA: TGTGCCAGCAGCTACAGGCCCCTAAACATTCAGTACTTC
J gene: TRBJ1-1; D gene: TRBD1; clone size: NA; V gene: TRBV7-9; CDR3 protein: CASSSGPGTGDTEAFF; CDR3 DNA: TGTGCCAGCAGCTCGGGCCCGGGGACAGGGGACACTGAAGCTTTCTTT
J gene: TRBJ2-2; D gene: TRBD2; clone size: once; V gene: TRBV20-1; CDR3 protein: CSARLRASGEYTGELFF; CDR3 DNA: TGCAGTGCTCGCCTGCGGGCTAGCGGGGAGTACACCGGGGAGCTGTTTTTT
J gene: TRBJ2-1; D gene: TRBD1; clone size: NA; V gene: TRBV7-9; CDR3 protein: CASSSNRDRADNEQFF; CDR3 DNA: TGTGCCAGCAGCTCTAACCGGGACAGGGCGGACAATGAGCAGTTCTTC
J gene: TRBJ2-1; D gene: TRBD2; clone size: NA; V gene: TRBV18; CDR3 protein: CASSPLSAGVAEQFF; CDR3 DNA: TGTGCCAGCTCACCGCTTTCCGCGGGAGTAGCTGAGCAGTTCTTC
J gene: TRBJ2-1; D gene: TRBD2; clone size: NA; V gene: TRBV6-5; CDR3 protein: CASSYSSGAFNEQFF; CDR3 DNA: TGTGCCAGCAGTTACTCTAGCGGGGCCTTCAATGAGCAGTTCTTC
J gene: TRBJ2-2; D gene: TRBD1; clone size: NA; V gene: TRBV27; CDR3 protein: CASKTGWDTGELFF; CDR3 DNA: TGTGCCAGCAAGACAGGGTGGGACACCGGGGAGCTGTTTTTT
J gene: TRBJ1-6; D gene: NA; clone size: NA; V gene: TRBV11-1; CDR3 protein: CASSPGVGDNSPLHF; CDR3 DNA: TGTGCCAGCAGCCCCGGGGTCGGCGATAATTCACCCCTCCACTTT
J gene: TRBJ1-5; D gene: NA; clone size: few; V gene: TRBV27; CDR3 protein: CASSTYWGRGNQPQHF; CDR3 DNA: TGTGCCAGCAGTACCTATTGGGGGAGGGGCAATCAGCCCCAGCATTTT
J gene: TRBJ1-2; D gene: NA; clone size: NA; V gene: TRBV7-9; CDR3 protein: CASSLLQVTYGYTF; CDR3 DNA: TGTGCCAGCAGCTTGTTACAGGTGACCTATGGCTACACCTTC
J gene: TRBJ1-6; D gene: NA; clone size: NA; V gene: TRBV9; CDR3 protein: CASSVSGSPLHF; CDR3 DNA: TGTGCCAGCAGCGTATCAGGTTCACCCCTCCACTTT
J gene: TRBJ1-1; D gene: NA; clone size: NA; V gene: TRBV12-3/TRBV12-4; CDR3 protein: CASSFGEWGTEAFF; CDR3 DNA: TGTGCCAGCAGTTTCGGGGAATGGGGCACTGAAGCTTTCTTT
J gene: TRBJ2-4; D gene: TRBD2; clone size: NA; V gene: TRBV12-3/TRBV12-4; CDR3 protein: CASTLAGGRNIQYF; CDR3 DNA: TGTGCCAGCACCCTAGCGGGAGGGAGAAACATTCAGTACTTC
J gene: TRBJ1-1; D gene: TRBD1; clone size: NA; V gene: TRBV20-1; CDR3 protein: CSARFHGQGARYTEAFF; CDR3 DNA: TGCAGTGCTAGGTTTCACGGCCAGGGGGCCCGGTACACTGAAGCTTTCTTT
J gene: TRBJ2-1; D gene: TRBD2; clone size: few; V gene: TRBV24-1; CDR3 protein: CATSDVGLAGTTEQFF; CDR3 DNA: TGTGCCACCAGTGATGTCGGACTAGCGGGTACAACTGAGCAGTTCTTC
J gene: TRBJ2-7; D gene: TRBD1; clone size: few; V gene: TRBV29-1; CDR3 protein: CSVEGPGQGAHEQYF; CDR3 DNA: TGCAGCGTTGAAGGTCCCGGACAGGGGGCCCACGAGCAGTACTTC
J gene: TRBJ1-2; D gene: NA; clone size: NA; V gene: TRBV6-1; CDR3 protein: CASSEAGGEVCTF; CDR3 DNA: TGTGCCAGCAGTGAAGCAGGCGGGGAAGTATGCACCTTC
J gene: TRBJ2-3; D gene: NA; clone size: NA; V gene: TRBV13; CDR3 protein: CASSSLSTDTQYF; CDR3 DNA: TGTGCCAGCAGCTCCCTTAGCACAGATACGCAGTATTTT
J gene: TRBJ2-1; D gene: TRBD2; clone size: NA; V gene: TRBV4-1; CDR3 protein: CASSPWLSGRARNEQFF; CDR3 DNA: TGCGCCAGCAGCCCCTGGCTTAGCGGGAGGGCCAGAAATGAGCAGTTCTTC
J gene: TRBJ2-7; D gene: NA; clone size: NA; V gene: TRBV12-3/TRBV12-4; CDR3 protein: CASSPGYWAGNSYEQYF; CDR3 DNA: TGTGCCAGCAGTCCGGGATATTGGGCAGGGAATTCCTACGAGCAGTACTTC
J gene: TRBJ2-1; D gene: TRBD1; clone size: NA; V gene: TRBV12-3/TRBV12-4; CDR3 protein: CASSPYIPGQVSPYNEQFF; CDR3 DNA: TGTGCCAGCAGTCCTTACATTCCGGGACAGGTGTCCCCCTACAATGAGCAGTTCTTC
J gene: TRBJ2-1; D gene: TRBD1; clone size: NA; V gene: TRBV4-1; CDR3 protein: CASSQPFDRGSYNEQFF; CDR3 DNA: TGCGCCAGCAGCCAGCCCTTCGACAGGGGATCCTACAATGAGCAGTTCTTC
J gene: TRBJ1-5; D gene: NA; clone size: NA; V gene: TRBV12-3/TRBV12-4; CDR3 protein: CASSFRGAGDQPQHF; CDR3 DNA: TGTGCCAGCAGTTTCAGGGGCGCCGGGGATCAGCCCCAGCATTTT
J gene: TRBJ1-1; D gene: NA; clone size: NA; V gene: TRBV10-2; CDR3 protein: CASSEYLNTEAFF; CDR3 DNA: TGCGCCAGCAGTGAGTACCTGAACACTGAAGCTTTCTTT
J gene: TRBJ2-5; D gene: NA; clone size: NA; V gene: TRBV7-8; CDR3 protein: CASSSLYPTRDNEQYF; CDR3 DNA: TGTGCCAGCAGCTCCCTTTATCCGACCCGGGACAATGAGCAGTACTTC
J gene: TRBJ2-7; D gene: TRBD2; clone size: NA; V gene: TRBV7-2; CDR3 protein: CASSLAGDSGPLGVSYEQYF; CDR3 DNA: TGTGCCAGCAGCTTAGCGGGAGATAGCGGGCCCTTGGGGGTCTCCTACGAGCAGTACTTC
J gene: TRBJ1-1; D gene: NA; clone size: NA; V gene: TRBV7-9; CDR3 protein: CASSLVREGTEAFF; CDR3 DNA: TGTGCCAGCAGCTTAGTTCGGGAGGGTACTGAAGCTTTCTTT
J gene: TRBJ2-1; D gene: NA; clone size: NA; V gene: TRBV7-2; CDR3 protein: CASSLGNDNEQFF; CDR3 DNA: TGTGCCAGCAGCTTGGGCAACGACAATGAGCAGTTCTTC
J gene: TRBJ2-1; D gene: TRBD2; clone size: NA; V gene: TRBV6-6; CDR3 protein: CASGGLAGGGEQFF; CDR3 DNA: TGTGCCAGCGGCGGACTAGCGGGGGGAGGGGAGCAGTTCTTC
J gene: TRBJ2-7; D gene: TRBD2; clone size: NA; V gene: TRBV10-3; CDR3 protein: CAISLGRETYEQYF; CDR3 DNA: TGTGCCATCAGCCTTGGGCGGGAGACCTACGAGCAGTACTTC
J gene: TRBJ1-2; D gene: TRBD1; clone size: few; V gene: TRBV11-2; CDR3 protein: CASTLTGRANYGYTF; CDR3 DNA: TGTGCCAGCACCTTGACAGGGCGAGCTAACTATGGCTACACCTTC
J gene: TRBJ2-1; D gene: NA; clone size: NA; V gene: TRBV5-1; CDR3 protein: CASSPGTLYPYNEQFF; CDR3 DNA: TGCGCCAGCAGCCCCGGGACCTTATACCCCTACAATGAGCAGTTCTTC
J gene: TRBJ2-3; D gene: NA; clone size: few; V gene: TRBV20-1; CDR3 protein: CSAGISTDTQYF; CDR3 DNA: TGCAGTGCTGGTATTAGCACAGATACGCAGTATTTT